Shown below are 3 T cell receptor beta chains from a single sample sequenced in a study of CD8+CD57+ T cells in acquired aplastic anemia. The authors sequenced patients whose flow cytometry had shown CD8+CD57+ cell expansion. CDR3 and TCR beta VDJ profiling relied on a genomic DNA template. One entry per CDR3 protein, called by TCRdb with MiXCR from the reads. The table has 450,000 to 550,000 distinct CDR3 sequences, around 32% seen once. Sequencing used sorted CD4+, CD8+, or CD8+CD57+ T cells (not recorded which) from PBMCs. The receptors stem from a human donor with aplastic anemia.

This clonotype occurred many times. The rearrangement joins TRBV2 to TRBJ2-3, with TRBD2 as a possible D gene (6 bases). The CDR3 contains 15 residues. Germline CDR1 reads SNHLY; CDR2 reads FYNNEI. V was clipped by 7 bases and J by 2 bases, with 16 bases between them. CDR3 coding DNA: TGTGCCAGCACCGACATACTAGCCGACACAGATACGCAGTATTTT. Its translation is CASTDILADTDTQYF.

The V call is TRBV13, the J call TRBJ1-1, with TRBD1 matching over 9 bases. Germline CDR1 PRHDT, CDR2 FYEKMQ (reference sequence). The J segment lost 2 bases and the V segment lost 5 bases, leaving 9 bases of the junction unmatched. The CDR3 runs to 16 residues. The CDR3 DNA follows: TGTGCCAGCAGCGTCTGGGACAGGGTGGGAAACACTGAAGCTTTCTTT. This gives the protein CASSVWDRVGNTEAFF.

There are a few counts of this clonotype. One end of the junction fails to match germline, which may point to a read error. CDR3 amino acids: CATSDRGTALDF. The CDR3 DNA reads as TGTGCCACCAGTGACCGAGGGACAGCCCTAGACTTC. The chain recombines TRBV24-1 with TRBJ2-5; the match to TRBD1 covers 7 bases. This CDR3 contains 12 residues. Germline-derived CDR1 and CDR2 are KGHDR and SFDVKD.